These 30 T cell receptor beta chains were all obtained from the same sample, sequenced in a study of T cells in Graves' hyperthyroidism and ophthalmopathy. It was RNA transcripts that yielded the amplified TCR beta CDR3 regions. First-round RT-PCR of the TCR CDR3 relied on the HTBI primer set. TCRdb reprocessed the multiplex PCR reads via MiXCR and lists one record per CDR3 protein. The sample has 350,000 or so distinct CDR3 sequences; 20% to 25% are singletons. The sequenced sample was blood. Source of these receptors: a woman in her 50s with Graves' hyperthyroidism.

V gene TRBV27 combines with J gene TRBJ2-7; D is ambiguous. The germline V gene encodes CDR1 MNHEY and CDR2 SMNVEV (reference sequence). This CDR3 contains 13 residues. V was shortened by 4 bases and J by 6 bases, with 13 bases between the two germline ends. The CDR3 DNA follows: TGTGCCAGCAGTTCGGACGGGCCTCTCGAGCAGTACTTC. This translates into CASSSDGPLEQYF.

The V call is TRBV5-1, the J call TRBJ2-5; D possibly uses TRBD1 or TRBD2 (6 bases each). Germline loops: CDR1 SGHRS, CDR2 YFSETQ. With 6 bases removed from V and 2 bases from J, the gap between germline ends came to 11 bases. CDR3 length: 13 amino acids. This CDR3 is CASKEGGQETQYF. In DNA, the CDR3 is TGCGCCAGCAAAGAGGGGGGACAAGAGACCCAGTACTTC.

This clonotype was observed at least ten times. CDR3 loop: CSASAGPASGYTGELFF. CDR3 coding DNA: TGCAGTGCTAGTGCGGGGCCGGCTAGCGGGTACACCGGGGAGCTGTTTTTT. The rearrangement uses TRBV20-1 and TRBJ2-2, with 8 bases lining up with TRBD2. This CDR3 contains 17 residues. After removal of 3 bases from V and 3 bases from J, the junction contained 12 bases not matched to a gene. The germline V gene encodes CDR1 DFQATT and CDR2 SNEGSKA (reference sequence).

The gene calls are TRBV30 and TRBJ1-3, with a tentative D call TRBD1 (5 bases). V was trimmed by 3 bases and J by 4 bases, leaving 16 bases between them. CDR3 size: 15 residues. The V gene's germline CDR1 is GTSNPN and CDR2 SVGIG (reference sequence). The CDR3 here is CAWSSWGGTGNTIYF. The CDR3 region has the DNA TGTGCCTGGAGCTCCTGGGGGGGGACGGGAAACACCATATATTTT.

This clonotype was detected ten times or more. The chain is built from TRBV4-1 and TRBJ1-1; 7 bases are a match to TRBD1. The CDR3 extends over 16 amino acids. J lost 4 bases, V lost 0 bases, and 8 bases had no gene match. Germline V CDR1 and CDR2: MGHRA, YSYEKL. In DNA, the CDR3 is TGCGCCAGCAGCCAAGATATGGCAGGGGGAAGCACTGAAGCTTTCTTT. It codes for CASSQDMAGGSTEAFF.

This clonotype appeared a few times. CDR3 region: CASSFGRSGYGYTF. The CDR3 DNA reads as TGTGCCAGCAGTTTCGGCAGGTCGGGGTATGGCTACACCTTC. The chain carries TRBV12-3 or TRBV12-4 and TRBJ1-2; D gene ambiguous. This CDR3 spans 14 amino acids. V was shortened by 3 bases and J by 5 bases, with 13 bases between the two germline ends.

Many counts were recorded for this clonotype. CDR3 in DNA: TGTGCCAGCAGTTACAGGCGGAACTCTGGAAACACCATATATTTT. Protein product: CASSYRRNSGNTIYF. This chain uses TRBV6-6 with TRBJ1-3; no firm D call. Germline CDR1 MNHNY, CDR2 SVGAGI (reference sequence). The CDR3 loop spans 15 amino acids. V was trimmed by 2 bases and J by 0 bases, leaving 8 bases between them.

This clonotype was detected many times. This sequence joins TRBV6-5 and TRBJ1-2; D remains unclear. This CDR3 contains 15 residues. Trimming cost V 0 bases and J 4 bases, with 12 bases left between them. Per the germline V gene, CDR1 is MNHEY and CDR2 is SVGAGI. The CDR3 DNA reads TGTGCCAGCAGTTACTCGGGCAGCCAAGCCTATGGCTACACCTTC. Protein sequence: CASSYSGSQAYGYTF.

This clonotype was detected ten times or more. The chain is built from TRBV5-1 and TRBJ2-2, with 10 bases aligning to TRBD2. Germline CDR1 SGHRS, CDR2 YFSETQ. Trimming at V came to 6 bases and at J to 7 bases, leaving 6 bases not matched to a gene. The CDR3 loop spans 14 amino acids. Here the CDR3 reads CASTEREGRGELFF. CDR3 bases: TGCGCCAGCACGGAGCGGGAGGGCCGCGGGGAGCTGTTTTTT.

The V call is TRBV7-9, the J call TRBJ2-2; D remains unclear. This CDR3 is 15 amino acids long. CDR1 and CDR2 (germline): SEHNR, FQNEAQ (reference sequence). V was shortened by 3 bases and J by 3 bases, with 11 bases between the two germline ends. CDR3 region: CASSLGQLDTGELFF. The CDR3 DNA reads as TGTGCCAGCAGCTTGGGCCAGCTTGACACCGGGGAGCTGTTTTTT.

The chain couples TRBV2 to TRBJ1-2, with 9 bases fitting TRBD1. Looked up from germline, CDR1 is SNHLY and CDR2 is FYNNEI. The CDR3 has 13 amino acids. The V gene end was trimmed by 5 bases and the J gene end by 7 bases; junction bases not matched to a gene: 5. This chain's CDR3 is CASSRTGAGGYTF. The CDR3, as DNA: TGTGCCAGCAGTCGGACAGGGGCCGGTGGCTACACCTTC.

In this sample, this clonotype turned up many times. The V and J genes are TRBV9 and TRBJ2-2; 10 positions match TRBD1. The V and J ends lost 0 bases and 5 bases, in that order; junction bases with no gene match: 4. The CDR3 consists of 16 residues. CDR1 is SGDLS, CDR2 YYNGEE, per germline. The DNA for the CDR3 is TGTGCCAGCAGCGTAGGACAGGGGGCGCATACCGGGGAGCTGTTTTTT. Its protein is CASSVGQGAHTGELFF.

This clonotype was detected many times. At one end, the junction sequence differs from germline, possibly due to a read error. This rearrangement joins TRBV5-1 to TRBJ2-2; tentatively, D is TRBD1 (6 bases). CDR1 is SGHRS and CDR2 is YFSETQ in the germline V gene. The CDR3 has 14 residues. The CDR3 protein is CASSLGGNTGELFF. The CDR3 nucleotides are TGTGCCAGCAGTTTAGGGGGGAACACCGGGGAGCTGTTTTTT.

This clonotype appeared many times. The DNA of the CDR3 is TGTGCCAGCAGTTTATCAGGGGAAGGGAACACTGAAGCTTTCTTT. This encodes CASSLSGEGNTEAFF. The chain combines TRBV27 with TRBJ1-1; weak D call: TRBD1 (5 bases). Trimming shortened V by 0 bases and J by 1 base, and 9 bases separated the two germline ends. CDR3 length: 15 amino acids. CDR1 is MNHEY and CDR2 is SMNVEV in the germline V gene (reference sequence).

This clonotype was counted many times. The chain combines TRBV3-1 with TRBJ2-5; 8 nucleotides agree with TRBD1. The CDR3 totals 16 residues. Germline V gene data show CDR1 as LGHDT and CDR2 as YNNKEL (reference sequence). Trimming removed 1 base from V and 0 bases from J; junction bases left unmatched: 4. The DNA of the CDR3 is TGTGCCAGCAGCCAAGCGGGACAGGTTTACCAAGAGACCCAGTACTTC. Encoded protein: CASSQAGQVYQETQYF.

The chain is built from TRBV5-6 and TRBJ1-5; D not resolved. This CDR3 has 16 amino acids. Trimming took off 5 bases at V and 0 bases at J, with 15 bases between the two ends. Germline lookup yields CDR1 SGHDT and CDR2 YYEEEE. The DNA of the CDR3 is TGTGCCAGCAGGCCGGCCTCCTATCATAGCAATCAGCCCCAGCATTTT. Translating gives CASRPASYHSNQPQHF.

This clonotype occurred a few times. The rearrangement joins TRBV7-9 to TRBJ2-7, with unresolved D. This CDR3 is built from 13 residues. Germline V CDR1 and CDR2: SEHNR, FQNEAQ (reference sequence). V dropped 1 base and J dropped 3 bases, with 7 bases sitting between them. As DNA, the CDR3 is TGTGCCAGCAGCTTAGTGGGCAACTACGAGCAGTACTTC. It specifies CASSLVGNYEQYF.

CDR3 region: CASSYSAGPYEQYF. Written as DNA, the CDR3 is TGTGCCAGCAGTTACTCGGCAGGGCCCTACGAGCAGTACTTC. The gene calls are TRBV6-5 and TRBJ2-7; TRBD1 might be the D (5 bases). This CDR3 is 14 amino acids long. Germline loops: CDR1 MNHEY, CDR2 SVGAGI. V lost 0 bases and J lost 2, with 8 bases in between.

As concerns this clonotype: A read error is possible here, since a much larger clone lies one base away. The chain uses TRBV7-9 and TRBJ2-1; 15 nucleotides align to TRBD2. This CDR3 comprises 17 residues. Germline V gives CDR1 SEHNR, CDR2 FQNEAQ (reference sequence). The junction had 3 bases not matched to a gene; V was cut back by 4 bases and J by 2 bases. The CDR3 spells CASSWTSGGAAYNEQFF. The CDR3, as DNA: TGTGCCAGCAGCTGGACTAGCGGGGGGGCGGCCTACAATGAGCAGTTCTTC.

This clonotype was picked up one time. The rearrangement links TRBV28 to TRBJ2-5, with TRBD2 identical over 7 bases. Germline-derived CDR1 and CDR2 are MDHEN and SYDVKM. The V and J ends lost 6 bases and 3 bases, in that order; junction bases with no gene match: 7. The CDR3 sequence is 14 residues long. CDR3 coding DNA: TGTGCCAGCAGCTCCCCGGGAGGAAAAGAGACCCAGTACTTC. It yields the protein CASSSPGGKETQYF.

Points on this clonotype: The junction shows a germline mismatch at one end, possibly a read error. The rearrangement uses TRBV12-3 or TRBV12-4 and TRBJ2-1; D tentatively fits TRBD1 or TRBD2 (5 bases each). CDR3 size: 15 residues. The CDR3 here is CASSPPGTRHNGQFF. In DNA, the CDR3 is TGTGCCAGCAGCCCCCCCGGGACCCGACACAATGGGCAGTTCTTC.

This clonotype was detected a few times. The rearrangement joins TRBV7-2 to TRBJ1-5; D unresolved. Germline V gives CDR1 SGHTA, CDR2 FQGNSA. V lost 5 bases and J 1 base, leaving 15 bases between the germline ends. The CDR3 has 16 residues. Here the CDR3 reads CASSHRSGDSNQPQHF. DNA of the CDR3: TGTGCCAGCAGCCACCGATCCGGTGACAGCAATCAGCCCCAGCATTTT.

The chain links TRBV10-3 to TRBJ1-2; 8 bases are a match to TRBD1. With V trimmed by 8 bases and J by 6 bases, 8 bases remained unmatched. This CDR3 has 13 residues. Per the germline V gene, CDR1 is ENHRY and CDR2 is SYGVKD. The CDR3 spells CAIQIGRGHGYTF. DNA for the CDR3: TGTGCCATCCAGATCGGCAGGGGGCATGGCTACACCTTC.

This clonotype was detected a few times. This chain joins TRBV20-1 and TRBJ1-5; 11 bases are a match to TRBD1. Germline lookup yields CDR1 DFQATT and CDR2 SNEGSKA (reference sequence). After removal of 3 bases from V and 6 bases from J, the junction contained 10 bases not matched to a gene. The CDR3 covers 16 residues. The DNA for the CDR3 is TGCAGTGCTAGTGTGACCGGGACAGGGGGTGGTCAGCCCCAGCATTTT. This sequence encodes CSASVTGTGGGQPQHF.

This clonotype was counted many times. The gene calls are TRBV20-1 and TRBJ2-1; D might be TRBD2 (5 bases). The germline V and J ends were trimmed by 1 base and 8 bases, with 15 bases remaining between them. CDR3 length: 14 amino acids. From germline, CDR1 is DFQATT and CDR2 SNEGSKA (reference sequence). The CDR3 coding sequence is TGCAGTGCTAGAGCTCCAAGCGGTCGGCATGAGCAGTTCTTC. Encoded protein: CSARAPSGRHEQFF.

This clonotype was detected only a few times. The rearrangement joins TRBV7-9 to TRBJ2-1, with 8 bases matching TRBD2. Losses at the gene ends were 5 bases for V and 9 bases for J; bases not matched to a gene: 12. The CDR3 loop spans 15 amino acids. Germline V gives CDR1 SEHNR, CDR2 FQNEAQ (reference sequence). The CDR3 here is CASSGSGRLAGEQFF. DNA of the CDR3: TGTGCCAGCAGCGGAAGCGGGAGACTCGCGGGTGAGCAGTTCTTC.

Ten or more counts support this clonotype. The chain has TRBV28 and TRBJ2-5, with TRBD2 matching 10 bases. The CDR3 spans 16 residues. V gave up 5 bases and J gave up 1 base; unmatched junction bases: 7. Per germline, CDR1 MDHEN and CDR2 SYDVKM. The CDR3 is CASSTRTSGPQETQYF. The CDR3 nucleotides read TGTGCCAGCAGTACAAGGACTAGCGGCCCCCAAGAGACCCAGTACTTC.

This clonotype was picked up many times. CDR3 nucleotides: TGTGCCAGCAGCGTAGGGACACCAAATCAGCCCCAGCATTTT. Its translation: CASSVGTPNQPQHF. The V and J genes are TRBV9 and TRBJ1-5, with D possibly being TRBD1 (5 bases). Trimming took 0 bases from V and 4 from J, leaving 8 bases between them. Germline CDR1 is SGDLS and CDR2 is YYNGEE. The CDR3 covers 14 residues.

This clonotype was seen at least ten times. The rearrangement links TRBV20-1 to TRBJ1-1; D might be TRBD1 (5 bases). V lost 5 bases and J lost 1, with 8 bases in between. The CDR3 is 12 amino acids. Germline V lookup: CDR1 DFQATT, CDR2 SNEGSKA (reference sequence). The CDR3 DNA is TGCAGTGCTTTGGGACCGAACACTGAAGCTTTCTTT. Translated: CSALGPNTEAFF.

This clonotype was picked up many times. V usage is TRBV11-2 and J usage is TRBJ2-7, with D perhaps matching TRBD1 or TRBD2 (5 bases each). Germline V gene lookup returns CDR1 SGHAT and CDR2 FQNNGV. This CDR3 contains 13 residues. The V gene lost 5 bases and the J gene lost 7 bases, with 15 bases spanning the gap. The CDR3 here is CASSPGPLGEQYF. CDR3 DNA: TGTGCCAGCAGCCCGGGGCCCCTAGGGGAGCAGTACTTC.